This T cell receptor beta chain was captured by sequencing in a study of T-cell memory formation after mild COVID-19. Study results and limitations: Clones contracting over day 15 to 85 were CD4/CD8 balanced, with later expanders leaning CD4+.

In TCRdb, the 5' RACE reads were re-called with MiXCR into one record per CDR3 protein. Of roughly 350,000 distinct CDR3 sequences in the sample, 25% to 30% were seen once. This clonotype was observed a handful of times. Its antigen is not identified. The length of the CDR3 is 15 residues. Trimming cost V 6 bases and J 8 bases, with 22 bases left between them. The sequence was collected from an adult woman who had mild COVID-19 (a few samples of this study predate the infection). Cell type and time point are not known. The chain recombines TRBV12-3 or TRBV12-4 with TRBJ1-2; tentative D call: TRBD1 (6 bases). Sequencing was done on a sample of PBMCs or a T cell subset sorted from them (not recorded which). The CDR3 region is CASSLRRTGSDGYTF. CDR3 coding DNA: TGTGCCAGCAGCTTAAGGCGAACAGGGTCGGACGGCTACACCTTC.